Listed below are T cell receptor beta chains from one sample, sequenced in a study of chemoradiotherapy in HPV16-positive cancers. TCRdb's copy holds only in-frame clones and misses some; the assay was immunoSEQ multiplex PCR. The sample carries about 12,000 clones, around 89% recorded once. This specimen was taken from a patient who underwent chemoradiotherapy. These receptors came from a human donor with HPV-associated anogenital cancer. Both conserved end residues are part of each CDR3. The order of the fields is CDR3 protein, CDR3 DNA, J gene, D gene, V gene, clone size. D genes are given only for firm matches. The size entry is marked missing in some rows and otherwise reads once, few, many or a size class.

CASSSRSATNEKLFF	TGCGCCAGCAGCAGTAGGAGTGCAACTAATGAAAAACTGTTTTTT	TRBJ1-4	.	TRBV4-1	.
CASTGPPSNSYEQYF	TGTGCCAGCACGGGGCCCCCTTCCAACTCCTACGAGCAGTACTTC	TRBJ2-7	.	TRBV25-1	.
CASSGPARGPLHF	TGTGCCAGCAGTGGGCCTGCCCGGGGACCCCTCCACTTT	TRBJ1-6	.	TRBV27	.
CASREGDTQYF	TGCGCCAGCAGAGAAGGAGATACGCAGTATTTT	TRBJ2-3	.	TRBV5-1	.
CASSEMGVGTEAFF	TGTGCCAGCAGTGAAATGGGGGTGGGTACTGAAGCTTTCTTT	TRBJ1-1	.	TRBV6-1	.
CASSQGKSSNQPQHF	TGTGCCAGTAGTCAAGGGAAAAGTAGCAATCAGCCCCAGCATTTT	TRBJ1-5	.	TRBV19	.
CASSLVSNTGELFF	TGTGCCAGCAGCTTAGTATCGAACACCGGGGAGCTGTTTTTT	TRBJ2-2	.	TRBV7-8	.
CASSTQTGINGYTF	TGTGCCAGTAGTACCCAGACAGGGATTAATGGCTACACCTTC	TRBJ1-2	TRBD1	TRBV19	.
CASSLSPGGSDPDTQYF	TGTGCCAGCAGTTTATCCCCTGGCGGGAGTGACCCAGATACGCAGTATTTT	TRBJ2-3	TRBD2	TRBV27	few
CASSVEGTPYQETQYF	TGTGCCAGCAGCGTTGAGGGGACACCGTACCAAGAGACCCAGTACTTC	TRBJ2-5	.	TRBV9	.
CASSLGVSGTEAFF	TGCGCCAGCAGCTTGGGGGTCAGCGGCACTGAAGCTTTCTTT	TRBJ1-1	.	TRBV5-1	.
CAWGGTMQETQYF	TGTGCCTGGGGGGGGACAATGCAAGAGACCCAGTACTTC	TRBJ2-5	.	TRBV30	.
CASSVAGAQNNEQFF	TGTGCCAGCAGTGTAGCGGGAGCGCAAAACAATGAGCAGTTCTTC	TRBJ2-1	TRBD2	TRBV6-1	.
CASSSGQGNSPLHF	TGTGCCAGCAGTTCGGGACAGGGTAATTCACCCCTCCACTTT	TRBJ1-6	TRBD1	TRBV27	once
CASSSGGSSYNEQFF	TGTGCCAGCAGCTCCGGGGGGAGCTCCTACAATGAGCAGTTCTTC	TRBJ2-1	TRBD2	TRBV11-3	.
CASSLGDGPYGYTF	TGTGCCAGCAGCTTAGGAGACGGCCCCTATGGCTACACCTTC	TRBJ1-2	.	TRBV7-8	once
CASSPWRQGSHEQYF	TGTGCCAGCAGCCCCTGGCGACAGGGTTCCCACGAGCAGTACTTC	TRBJ2-7	TRBD1	TRBV7-2	.
CASSQEDTEGTFF	TGTGCCAGCAGCCAAGAGGACACTGAGGGGACTTTCTTT	TRBJ1-1	.	TRBV4-2	.
CASSRPGAGGRNNEQFF	TGTGCCAGCAGCCGCCCGGGAGCGGGAGGCCGAAACAATGAGCAGTTCTTC	TRBJ2-1	TRBD2	TRBV5-4	.
CASSEAQGGEQYF	TGTGCCAGCAGTGAAGCGCAGGGCGGCGAGCAGTACTTC	TRBJ2-7	.	TRBV6-1	.
CASRGQGYEQYF	TGTGCCAGCAGGGGACAGGGTTACGAGCAGTACTTC	TRBJ2-7	TRBD1	TRBV2	.
CASSVGAGGSQETQYF	TGTGCCAGCAGCGTAGGAGCGGGGGGGTCCCAAGAGACCCAGTACTTC	TRBJ2-5	TRBD2	TRBV9	.
CASRLIFDSMGYTF	TGTGCCAGCAGATTAATATTCGACTCTATGGGCTACACCTTC	TRBJ1-2	.	TRBV5-4	.
CASSLGSLPDTQYF	TGTGCCAGCAGCTTAGGGTCGTTACCAGATACGCAGTATTTT	TRBJ2-3	.	TRBV7-9	.
CASSLDVYEQYF	TGTGCCAGCAGCTTAGACGTATACGAGCAGTACTTC	TRBJ2-7	.	TRBV7-2	.
CASRSTGGASSGYTF	TGTGCCAGCAGAAGCACAGGGGGCGCATCCTCTGGCTACACCTTC	TRBJ1-2	TRBD1	TRBV6-6	.
CASSLELSAYEQYF	TGCGCCAGCAGCTTGGAACTTTCCGCCTACGAGCAGTACTTC	TRBJ2-7	.	TRBV5-1	.
CAWRGQGISGNTIYF	TGTGCCTGGAGGGGCCAGGGCATCTCTGGAAACACCATATATTTT	TRBJ1-3	.	TRBV30	.
CAWIQGAYGYTF	TGTGCCTGGATACAGGGGGCCTATGGCTACACCTTC	TRBJ1-2	TRBD1	TRBV30	once
CASSPSVGGNYGYTF	TGCGCCAGCAGCCCCAGTGTAGGGGGTAACTATGGCTACACCTTC	TRBJ1-2	.	TRBV5-1	once
CASSLPGLGNNEQFF	TGTGCCAGCAGTTTGCCGGGACTAGGAAACAATGAGCAGTTCTTC	TRBJ2-1	TRBD2	TRBV6-6	.
CASSPGQGSPYEQYF	TGCGCCAGCAGCCCTGGACAGGGAAGTCCGTACGAGCAGTACTTC	TRBJ2-7	TRBD1	TRBV5-1	.
CASTVLAGFSTDTQYF	TGTGCCAGCACCGTACTAGCGGGTTTTAGCACAGATACGCAGTATTTT	TRBJ2-3	TRBD2	TRBV11-2	.
CASSSEILRGLSYEQYF	TGTGCCAGCAGCTCCGAGATACTCAGGGGGCTGTCCTACGAGCAGTACTTC	TRBJ2-7	TRBD1	TRBV7-8	.
CASSSLLAGAGQSGELFF	TGTGCCAGCAGCTCCCTACTAGCGGGGGCAGGACAAAGCGGGGAGCTGTTTTTT	TRBJ2-2	TRBD2	TRBV7-2	.